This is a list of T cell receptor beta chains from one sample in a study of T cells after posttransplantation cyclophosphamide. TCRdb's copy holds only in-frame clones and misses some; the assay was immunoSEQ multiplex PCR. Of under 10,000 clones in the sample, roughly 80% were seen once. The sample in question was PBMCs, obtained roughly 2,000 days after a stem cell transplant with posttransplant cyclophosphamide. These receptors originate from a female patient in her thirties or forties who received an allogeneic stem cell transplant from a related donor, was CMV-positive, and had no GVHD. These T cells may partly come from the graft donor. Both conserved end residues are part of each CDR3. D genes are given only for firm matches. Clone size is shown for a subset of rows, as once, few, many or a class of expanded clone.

CASSLPHRGQFF | TGTGCCAGCAGCTTACCGCACAGGGGGCAGTTCTTC | TRBD1 | TRBJ2-1 | TRBV7-2 | NA
CSVILTPGQVYNEQFF | TGCAGCGTCATACTCACGCCGGGACAAGTCTACAATGAGCAGTTCTTC | NA | TRBJ2-1 | TRBV29-1 | NA
CSVAPGTGVSGANVLTF | TGCAGCGTGGCCCCCGGGACAGGGGTCTCTGGGGCCAACGTCCTGACTTTC | TRBD1 | TRBJ2-6 | TRBV29-1 | once
CASSLGSGGEDTQYF | TGTGCCAGCAGCTTAGGGTCTGGGGGCGAGGATACGCAGTATTTT | NA | TRBJ2-3 | TRBV11-3 | NA
CASNERGGFTDTQYF | TGTGCCAGCAACGAGCGGGGGGGGTTCACAGATACGCAGTATTTT | TRBD2 | TRBJ2-3 | TRBV9 | NA
CASSWTVSHYLAKNIQYF | TGTGCCAGCAGTTGGACAGTCTCCCACTACCTAGCCAAAAACATTCAGTACTTC | NA | TRBJ2-4 | TRBV7-9 | once
CASSLAAGPNVEQYF | TGTGCCAGCAGCTTAGCGGCAGGTCCTAATGTAGAGCAGTACTTC | NA | TRBJ2-7 | TRBV7-9 | once
CASSRTKYSTEAFF | TGTGCCAGTAGTCGAACGAAATACAGCACTGAAGCTTTCTTT | NA | TRBJ1-1 | TRBV19 | few
CASSPPAGLETQYF | TGTGCCAGCAGCCCCCCCGCAGGGTTAGAGACCCAGTACTTC | NA | TRBJ2-5 | TRBV5-6 | NA
CASSPLGQGVGELFF | TGTGCCAGCTCACCACTTGGACAGGGAGTTGGGGAGCTGTTTTTT | TRBD1 | TRBJ2-2 | TRBV18 | NA
CASSPYDTDHGYTF | TGTGCCAGCAGCCCTTACGACACCGACCATGGCTACACCTTC | NA | TRBJ1-2 | TRBV9 | NA
CASSWGQGNTEAFF | TGCGCCAGCAGCTGGGGGCAGGGGAACACTGAAGCTTTCTTT | NA | TRBJ1-1 | TRBV5-1 | NA
CASSSGQRQETQYF | TGTGCCAGCAGCTCGGGACAGCGTCAAGAGACCCAGTACTTC | TRBD1 | TRBJ2-5 | TRBV5-4 | once
CATGETLSSYEQYF | TGTGCCACCGGAGAAACCTTAAGCTCCTACGAGCAGTACTTC | NA | TRBJ2-7 | TRBV19 | once
CASSLTAGLGYGYTF | TGCGCCAGCAGCTTGACTGCAGGGTTAGGCTATGGCTACACCTTC | NA | TRBJ1-2 | TRBV5-1 | NA
CASSLGTARNEQFF | TGTGCCAGCAGCTTGGGGACAGCCCGAAATGAGCAGTTCTTC | NA | TRBJ2-1 | TRBV5-4 | NA
CASSPQISYEQYF | TGTGCCAGCAGCCCGCAGATCTCCTACGAGCAGTACTTC | NA | TRBJ2-7 | TRBV7-2 | NA
CASSLARASGETQYF | TGTGCCAGCAGCTTAGCGAGGGCTAGCGGGGAGACCCAGTACTTC | TRBD2 | TRBJ2-5 | TRBV7-6 | NA
CASNPVRGQGVIANYGYTF | TGTGCCAGCAACCCAGTGAGGGGACAGGGGGTTATAGCGAACTATGGCTACACCTTC | TRBD1 | TRBJ1-2 | TRBV28 | NA
CSIPSDRGRTGELFF | TGCAGCATACCTTCGGACAGGGGGCGCACCGGGGAGCTGTTTTTT | TRBD1 | TRBJ2-2 | TRBV29-1 | NA
CASSRGEGTQYF | TGCGCCAGCAGCCGCGGCGAAGGTACGCAGTATTTT | NA | TRBJ2-3 | TRBV5-1 | few
CASSENWGQAYEQYF | TGTGCCAGCAGTGAAAACTGGGGACAGGCCTACGAGCAGTACTTC | TRBD1 | TRBJ2-7 | TRBV6-1 | NA
CASSLSVSSSTDTQYF | TGTGCCAGCAGCTTATCTGTTTCCTCTAGCACAGATACGCAGTATTTT | NA | TRBJ2-3 | TRBV7-2 | NA
CAISDHNGGSETQYF | TGTGCCATCAGTGACCATAACGGGGGGAGCGAGACCCAGTACTTC | TRBD2 | TRBJ2-5 | TRBV10-3 | NA
CASSVHRQGELLF | TGTGCCAGTAGTGTACATCGACAGGGGGAGCTCCTCTTC | TRBD1 | TRBJ2-4 | TRBV19 | few
CSVESRGLNEQYF | TGCAGCGTTGAAAGCAGGGGGCTGAACGAGCAGTACTTC | TRBD1 | TRBJ2-7 | TRBV29-1 | NA
CASSIGDQPQHF | TGTGCCAGTAGTATCGGTGATCAGCCCCAGCATTTT | NA | TRBJ1-5 | TRBV19 | NA
CAISGPEQGLNYGYTF | TGTGCCATCAGTGGCCCAGAACAGGGCCTTAACTATGGCTACACCTTC | NA | TRBJ1-2 | TRBV10-3 | NA
CASSPWPEENYTF | TGTGCCAGCAGCCCCTGGCCGGAGGAGAATTACACCTTC | NA | TRBJ1-2 | TRBV11-1 | NA
CASNPRQREAFF | TGTGCCAGCAATCCGAGACAAAGGGAAGCTTTCTTT | NA | TRBJ1-1 | TRBV28 | NA
CASEGGYNEKLFF | TGTGCCAGCGAGGGCGGTTATAATGAAAAACTGTTTTTT | NA | TRBJ1-4 | TRBV4-2 | NA
CASSLGLGASYEQYF | TGTGCCAGCAGCTTAGGTCTGGGGGCCTCCTACGAGCAGTACTTC | NA | TRBJ2-7 | TRBV11-1 | once
CASSLVGQRSTDTQYF | TGTGCCAGCAGCTTAGTTGGGCAGAGAAGCACAGATACGCAGTATTTT | NA | TRBJ2-3 | TRBV7-8 | NA
CAIKGQGSTEAFF | TGTGCCATCAAGGGACAGGGCAGCACTGAAGCTTTCTTT | TRBD1 | TRBJ1-1 | TRBV10-3 | NA
CASSEGGNQPQHF | TGTGCCAGCAGTGAGGGGGGGAATCAGCCCCAGCATTTT | NA | TRBJ1-5 | TRBV6-5 | NA
CASSLSSGGAFTEAFF | TGTGCCAGCAGCTTGAGTTCAGGGGGCGCTTTCACTGAAGCTTTCTTT | TRBD1 | TRBJ1-1 | TRBV5-8 | NA
CASSSRLDTQYF | TGTGCCAGTAGTTCGCGGTTGGATACGCAGTATTTT | NA | TRBJ2-3 | TRBV19 | NA